A selection of T cell receptor beta chains follows, all from one sample in a study of T cell repertoires in cytomegalovirus infection. TCRdb re-called the reads through MiXCR, storing one row per CDR3 protein. This table holds roughly 230,000 distinct CDR3 sequences, about 20% found once. Sequencing input: CD8+ T cells from PBMCs. These receptors all come from a human donor in good health (CMV status not recorded). Some clones in this sample may be carry-over from other donors' samples. Each CDR3 is given with its conserved first and last residue. A D gene is named only where the DNA matches it firmly. The size field is filled for only some rows; it gives once, few, many or a size class.

V: TRBV7-6
size: NA
J: TRBJ1-4
D: TRBD1
DNA: TGTGCCAGCAGCCCCGACAGGGTGGAGGAAAAACTGTTTTTT
CDR3: CASSPDRVEEKLFF

V: TRBV7-2
size: many
J: TRBJ1-3
D: NA
DNA: TGTGCCAGCAGCTTAGCTCCCTCTGGAAACACCATATATTTT
CDR3: CASSLAPSGNTIYF

V: TRBV2
size: few
J: TRBJ2-7
D: NA
DNA: TGTGCCAGCATACCGAACTCCTACGAGCAGTACTTC
CDR3: CASIPNSYEQYF

V: TRBV20-1
size: NA
J: TRBJ1-1
D: NA
DNA: TGCAGTGCCCGACGTCGGGGGGGCACTGAAGCTTTCTTT
CDR3: CSARRRGGTEAFF

V: TRBV18
size: NA
J: TRBJ2-7
D: NA
DNA: TGTGCCAGCTCACCACCGATTGACTACTACGAGCAGTACTTC
CDR3: CASSPPIDYYEQYF

V: TRBV20-1
size: NA
J: TRBJ2-5
D: TRBD2
DNA: TGCAGTGCAACGGGACTAGCGGGGGCCGAGAAAGAGACCCAGTACTTC
CDR3: CSATGLAGAEKETQYF

V: TRBV6-6
size: NA
J: TRBJ1-2
D: TRBD1
DNA: TGTGCCAGCAGTTACCGACAGGGTAGCACCTTC
CDR3: CASSYRQGSTF

V: TRBV12-3/TRBV12-4
size: NA
J: TRBJ2-1
D: NA
DNA: TGTGCCAGCAGTTTTGTGGGGGGCAGAGTCAATGAGCAGTTCTTC
CDR3: CASSFVGGRVNEQFF

V: TRBV12-3/TRBV12-4
size: many
J: TRBJ1-2
D: TRBD1
DNA: TGTGCCAGCAGTTTTTCGACAGGGGGAAATGGCTACACCTTC
CDR3: CASSFSTGGNGYTF

V: TRBV7-6
size: many
J: TRBJ2-7
D: NA
DNA: TGTGCCAGCAGCTCCAGTCCCCACTACGAGCAGTACTTC
CDR3: CASSSSPHYEQYF

V: TRBV7-9
size: NA
J: TRBJ1-1
D: NA
DNA: TGTGCCAGCAGCTCAGGGTGGAGCACTGAAGCTTTCTTT
CDR3: CASSSGWSTEAFF

V: TRBV7-6
size: few
J: TRBJ1-1
D: TRBD1
DNA: TGTGCCAGCAGCTGGGGACAGGGGGCCTCGGGCACTGAAGCTTTCTTT
CDR3: CASSWGQGASGTEAFF

V: TRBV9
size: few
J: TRBJ2-1
D: NA
DNA: TGTGCCAGCAGCGTAGCCGGGGCCGCCTACAATGAGCAGTTCTTC
CDR3: CASSVAGAAYNEQFF

V: TRBV2
size: many
J: TRBJ2-1
D: NA
DNA: TGTGCCAGCAGTCCGCCCGACCGGAATGAGCAGTTCTTC
CDR3: CASSPPDRNEQFF

V: TRBV7-8
size: NA
J: TRBJ2-1
D: NA
DNA: TGTGCCAGCAGCTTTATAAGGGGCTCCAATGAGCAGTTCTTC
CDR3: CASSFIRGSNEQFF

V: TRBV28
size: few
J: TRBJ2-1
D: TRBD2
DNA: TGTGCCAGCAAAACTAGCGGGGATTACAATGAGCAGTTCTTC
CDR3: CASKTSGDYNEQFF

V: TRBV19
size: NA
J: TRBJ2-2
D: NA
DNA: TGTGCCACCACCCGCCAGTACACCGGGGAGCTGTTTTTT
CDR3: CATTRQYTGELFF

V: TRBV10-3
size: NA
J: TRBJ1-1
D: TRBD1
DNA: TGTGCCATCAGTGAGTCCGGACAGGTGTCTTTAGGGGACACTGAAGCTTTCTTT
CDR3: CAISESGQVSLGDTEAFF

V: TRBV12-3/TRBV12-4
size: NA
J: TRBJ1-1
D: NA
DNA: TGTGCCAGCTCCCGCGGGGGCGCGACTGAAGCTTTCTTT
CDR3: CASSRGGATEAFF

V: TRBV7-3
size: NA
J: TRBJ2-5
D: TRBD1
DNA: TGTGCCAGCAGCTTGACAGGGGGCAAGATGGAGACCCAGTACTTC
CDR3: CASSLTGGKMETQYF

V: TRBV6-6
size: NA
J: TRBJ2-1
D: TRBD2
DNA: TGTGCCAGCAGGGCTCGACTAGCGGGGGGCCCCTACAATGAGCAGTTCTTC
CDR3: CASRARLAGGPYNEQFF

V: TRBV24-1
size: many
J: TRBJ2-1
D: TRBD2
DNA: TGTGCCACCAGTTCTACTAGCGGGGGCTACAATGAGCAGTTCTTC
CDR3: CATSSTSGGYNEQFF

V: TRBV7-2
size: many
J: TRBJ2-1
D: NA
DNA: TGTGCCAGCAGCTTAAAAGCTCCCTTCTCTAGCTGGCGGGACAATGAGCAGTTCTTC
CDR3: CASSLKAPFSSWRDNEQFF

V: TRBV7-8
size: many
J: TRBJ2-3
D: NA
DNA: TGTGCCAGCAGCTTAGCCTACTCGAACTCTAACACAGATACGCAGTATTTT
CDR3: CASSLAYSNSNTDTQYF

V: TRBV5-5
size: NA
J: TRBJ2-7
D: NA
DNA: TGTGCCAGCAGACCGGGACATGGGGTCTACGAGCAGTACTTC
CDR3: CASRPGHGVYEQYF

V: TRBV7-6
size: many
J: TRBJ2-1
D: NA
DNA: TGTGCCAGCAGCTTCGACGGGTATGAGCAGTTCTTC
CDR3: CASSFDGYEQFF

V: TRBV12-3/TRBV12-4
size: few
J: TRBJ1-5
D: NA
DNA: TGTGCCAGCAGTTTAGCGTCGGCAGGGCTAGATCAGCCCCAGCATTTT
CDR3: CASSLASAGLDQPQHF

V: TRBV7-6
size: few
J: TRBJ1-1
D: NA
DNA: TGTGCCAGCAGCTTAGCGCCCGGCGAAGAAGCTTTCTTT
CDR3: CASSLAPGEEAFF

V: TRBV7-9
size: few
J: TRBJ2-4
D: NA
DNA: TGTGCCAGCAGCCCACCGGACGTAGCCAAAAACATTCAGTACTTC
CDR3: CASSPPDVAKNIQYF

V: TRBV20-1
size: NA
J: TRBJ2-1
D: TRBD2
DNA: TGCAGTGCTAGGAAAGCGGGGGAGCAGTTCTTC
CDR3: CSARKAGEQFF

V: TRBV9
size: NA
J: TRBJ1-2
D: NA
DNA: TGTGCCAGCAGCGTAGGGTCCAACTATGGCTACACCTTC
CDR3: CASSVGSNYGYTF

V: TRBV7-2
size: many
J: TRBJ2-3
D: NA
DNA: TGTGCCAGCAGCTTACCCGGCCCGGTGGCCACGCAGTATTTT
CDR3: CASSLPGPVATQYF

V: TRBV7-9
size: many
J: TRBJ2-7
D: TRBD1
DNA: TGTGCCAGCAGCGACTACACCGGGACAGGAGCCTACGAGCAGTACTTC
CDR3: CASSDYTGTGAYEQYF

V: TRBV11-3
size: many
J: TRBJ2-3
D: NA
DNA: TGTGCCAGCAGCTTATACAGGGACCCCGGCACAGATACGCAGTATTTT
CDR3: CASSLYRDPGTDTQYF

V: TRBV9
size: NA
J: TRBJ1-2
D: NA
DNA: TGTGCCAGCAGCGGGGACGTATTAGATGGCTACACCTTC
CDR3: CASSGDVLDGYTF

V: TRBV7-9
size: NA
J: TRBJ2-1
D: NA
DNA: TGTGCCAGCAGCTTGACGGATTCCCTCTACAATGAGCAGTTCTTC
CDR3: CASSLTDSLYNEQFF

V: TRBV28
size: NA
J: TRBJ2-6
D: NA
DNA: TGTGCCAGCAGTTTATTGCTGGGTAGTACGGGGGCCAACGTCCTGACTTTC
CDR3: CASSLLLGSTGANVLTF

V: TRBV2
size: NA
J: TRBJ1-2
D: NA
DNA: TGTGCCAGCCAACCGGGACCCTCTTATGGCTACACCTTC
CDR3: CASQPGPSYGYTF

V: TRBV28
size: few
J: TRBJ1-1
D: NA
DNA: TGTGCCAGCAGACGAACCGGCACGGACAGCTACACTGAAGCTTTCTTT
CDR3: CASRRTGTDSYTEAFF

V: TRBV25-1
size: NA
J: TRBJ1-5
D: NA
DNA: TGTGCCAGCAGTGAAGTTGACAACAATCAGCCCCAGCATTTT
CDR3: CASSEVDNNQPQHF

V: TRBV4-2
size: NA
J: TRBJ1-1
D: NA
DNA: TGTGCCAGCAGCCATGAAGAGAGCTTGAACACTGAAGCTTTCTTT
CDR3: CASSHEESLNTEAFF

V: TRBV7-6
size: many
J: TRBJ2-2
D: TRBD2
DNA: TGTGCCAGCAGATCCTACGGGGGGACGAACACCGGGGAGCTGTTTTTT
CDR3: CASRSYGGTNTGELFF

V: TRBV7-2
size: few
J: TRBJ1-1
D: NA
DNA: TGTGCCAGCAGCTTAGCTTTAGACGCTGAAGCTTTCTTT
CDR3: CASSLALDAEAFF

V: TRBV7-2
size: NA
J: TRBJ2-2
D: NA
DNA: TGTGCCAGCAACCTCGTGGGGAACACCGGGGAGCTGTTTTTT
CDR3: CASNLVGNTGELFF

V: TRBV20-1
size: NA
J: TRBJ2-2
D: NA
DNA: TGCAGTGCTAGAGATCAGAGTGAGACCGGGGAGCTGTTTTTT
CDR3: CSARDQSETGELFF

V: TRBV4-1
size: NA
J: TRBJ2-1
D: NA
DNA: TGCGCCAGCAGCCAATCTCCCGGGAATGAGCAGTTCTTC
CDR3: CASSQSPGNEQFF

V: TRBV12-3/TRBV12-4
size: NA
J: TRBJ1-5
D: NA
DNA: TGTGCCAGCAGTGCCGAGGGGAAGGGACAGCCCCAGCATTTT
CDR3: CASSAEGKGQPQHF

V: TRBV20-1
size: NA
J: TRBJ2-7
D: TRBD1
DNA: TGCAGTGCTAGAGCTGGGACAGGTTATTGGTACGAGCAGTACTTC
CDR3: CSARAGTGYWYEQYF

V: TRBV25-1
size: NA
J: TRBJ1-1
D: NA
DNA: TGTGCCAGCAGTGAATTCCGGGTAACTGAAGCTTTCTTT
CDR3: CASSEFRVTEAFF

V: TRBV7-2
size: many
J: TRBJ2-7
D: NA
DNA: TGTGCCAGCAGCTTAGCTTGGTACGAGCAGTACTTC
CDR3: CASSLAWYEQYF

V: TRBV28
size: many
J: TRBJ2-4
D: TRBD2
DNA: TGTGCCAGCAGTTCCGGACTAGCGGGGGGTTGGAACATTCAGTACTTC
CDR3: CASSSGLAGGWNIQYF

V: TRBV7-9
size: NA
J: TRBJ2-1
D: NA
DNA: TGTGCCAGCAGCGGGACACGACTTAACTCTTACAATGAGCAGTTCTTC
CDR3: CASSGTRLNSYNEQFF

V: TRBV28
size: few
J: TRBJ1-1
D: TRBD1
DNA: TGTGCCAGCAGGGATACAGGGGGCTTAGCGGAAGCTTTCTTT
CDR3: CASRDTGGLAEAFF

V: TRBV7-8
size: many
J: TRBJ1-1
D: NA
DNA: TGTGCCAGCAGCTTAGGGCCCCTCCAAGCTGAAGCTTTCTTT
CDR3: CASSLGPLQAEAFF

V: TRBV29-1
size: NA
J: TRBJ2-3
D: TRBD2
DNA: TGCAGCGTGATTACCAGCGGGGGGAACACAGATACGCAGTATTTT
CDR3: CSVITSGGNTDTQYF

V: TRBV28
size: few
J: TRBJ2-5
D: NA
DNA: TGTGCCAGCAGCAACCTCGGGTACCAAGAGACCCAGTACTTC
CDR3: CASSNLGYQETQYF

V: TRBV28
size: NA
J: TRBJ1-2
D: NA
DNA: TGTGCCAGCAGTTTATTTTTCCCAAAACCAGCTAACTATGGCTACACCTTC
CDR3: CASSLFFPKPANYGYTF